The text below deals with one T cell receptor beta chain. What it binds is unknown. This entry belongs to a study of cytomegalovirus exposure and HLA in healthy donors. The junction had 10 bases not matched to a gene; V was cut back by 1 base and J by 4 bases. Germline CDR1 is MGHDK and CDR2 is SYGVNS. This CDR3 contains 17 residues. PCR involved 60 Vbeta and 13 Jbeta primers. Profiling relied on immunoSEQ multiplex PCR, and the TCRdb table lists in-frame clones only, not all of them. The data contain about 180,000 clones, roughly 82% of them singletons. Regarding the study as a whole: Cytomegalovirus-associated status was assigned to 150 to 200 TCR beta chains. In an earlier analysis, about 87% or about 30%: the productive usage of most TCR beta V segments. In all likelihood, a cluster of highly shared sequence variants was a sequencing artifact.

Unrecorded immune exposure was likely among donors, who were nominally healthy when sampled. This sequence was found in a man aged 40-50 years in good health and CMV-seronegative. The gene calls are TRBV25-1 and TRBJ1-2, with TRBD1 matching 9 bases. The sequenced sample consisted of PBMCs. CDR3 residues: CASSESLGTGYGYGYTF. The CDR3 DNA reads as TGTGCCAGCAGTGAATCCCTCGGGACAGGGTATGGCTATGGCTACACCTTC.